The text below deals with one T cell receptor beta chain. This sample is part of a study of breast tumors, draining lymph nodes, adjacent tissues. TCRdb called the multiplex PCR reads again in MiXCR, with one record for every CDR3 protein. The sample includes approximately 11,000 distinct CDR3 sequences, 36% of them seen just once. With 2 bases removed from V and 7 bases from J, the gap between germline ends came to 12 bases. CDR1 and CDR2 (germline): MDHEN, SYDVKM. CDR3 length: 14 residues. The specimen was breast tumor tissue. The rearrangement joins TRBV28 to TRBJ2-1; D is uncertain. The TCR was taken from a female donor with breast cancer. Some clones in this sample may be carry-over from other donors' samples. The CDR3 bases are TGTGCCAGCAGTTTACAAGGACCTCTAAATGAGCAGTTCTTC. This sequence encodes CASSLQGPLNEQFF.